This T cell receptor beta chain was observed in a study of blood T cell repertoires in COVID-19. Study as a whole: COVID-19 samples collected from the United States, Italy and Spain covered acute and convalescent phases.

In the original workflow: Nucleated cell counts were estimated from reference gene primer amplification. Clones were sequenced by immunoSEQ multiplex PCR, and TCRdb holds only the in-frame ones, with some missing. The V and J calls and the clone size are those of that table, but D and trimming were determined from the DNA. The profile shows around 100,000 clones, 91% of them singletons. Between the trimmed V and J ends, which lost 6 bases and 5 bases, there was a span of 11 bases. The CDR3 covers 13 residues. The J gene is TRBJ2-1, the V gene TRBV12-3 or TRBV12-4, with a weak D call TRBD1 (7 bases). The material sequenced was peripheral blood. The source of this sequence is a man between 50 and 59 years old with active COVID-19. The CDR3 loop reads CASRAGQNNEQFF. CDR3 DNA sequence: TGTGCCAGCAGGGCGGGACAGAACAATGAGCAGTTCTTC.